There are a few counts of the clone carrying this TCR beta chain. Time point reported: patch test 3, about 24 weeks after DPC sensitization. Documented treatment: therapeutic diphenylcyclopropenone sensitization with weekly scalp DPC. The CDR3 consists of 20 residues. Germline CDR1 is DFQATT and CDR2 is SNEGSKA (reference sequence). V was shortened by 2 bases and J by 7 bases, with 33 bases between the two germline ends. TCRdb analysed the RACE reads with MiXCR anew, one entry per CDR3 protein. This sample has some 62,000 distinct CDR3 sequences, with 11% found just once. The data are from a study of human T cells and chemical hapten exposure. Looking at the study overall: Upper-back patch tests with 0.01% DPC were read at 6 days.

This chain uses TRBV20-1 with TRBJ1-5, with D possibly matching TRBD1 (5 bases). The input for sequencing was whole blood, taken in connection with sensitization to the hapten diphenylcyclopropenone (DPC). This receptor was taken from a woman aged 25 to 39 with alopecia areata. Some clones in this sample may be carry-over from other donors' samples. The CDR3 DNA reads TGCAGTGCTAGACAATCCACAACCGGGACTTTGGCCGGGCTAAGGCAGCCCCAGCATTTT. Protein: CSARQSTTGTLAGLRQPQHF.